This is a list of T cell receptor beta chains from one sample in a study of control samples from healthy donors and cancer patients. Data came from immunoSEQ multiplex PCR; TCRdb stores just in-frame clones and leaves some out. The sample holds some 170,000 clones, under 96% seen once. Sequencing was done on a sample of blood. The origin of the receptors is a woman aged 30 to 39 in good health. The CDR3 runs from the conserved cysteine through the conserved F or W. A D gene is named only where the DNA matches it firmly. Some rows have no size entry. The others give once, few or many, or a class for an expanded clone.

>TRBV4-1|TRBJ2-7|.|.
TGCGCCAGCAGCCAAAGACATCCCGGATACGAGCAGTACTTC
CASSQRHPGYEQYF
>TRBV4-2|TRBJ2-3|.|.
TGTGCCAGCAGCCAAGATGCCGTCGGCGAGGGCGCAGATACGCAGTATTTT
CASSQDAVGEGADTQYF
>TRBV27|TRBJ2-3|.|.
TGTGCCAGCAGTATTGATTTAACTAGCACAGATACGCAGTATTTT
CASSIDLTSTDTQYF
>TRBV7-8|TRBJ2-2|.|.
TGTGCCAGCAGCGGAGGAGCGGGACAGTCGAACACCGGGGAGCTGTTTTTT
CASSGGAGQSNTGELFF
>TRBV9|TRBJ1-6|.|.
TGTGCCAGCAGCGTAGAGCCCTTCGGGAACGAGGATTCACCCCTCCACTTT
CASSVEPFGNEDSPLHF
>TRBV7-2|TRBJ2-7|TRBD2|.
TGTGCCAGCAGCTTAGGGGTTCGGGAGGGGGACTACGAGCAGTACTTC
CASSLGVREGDYEQYF
>TRBV24-1|TRBJ2-6|.|.
TGTGCCACCAGTGATCCAAGAATCCGGGACGGAAGCTCTGGGGCCAACGTCCTGACTTTC
CATSDPRIRDGSSGANVLTF
>TRBV18|TRBJ1-2|TRBD1|.
TGTGCCAGCTCACTCGACAGGGTCGGTTCCAATGGCTACACCTTC
CASSLDRVGSNGYTF
>TRBV6-5|TRBJ2-7|.|.
TGTGCCAGCAGTCCCGGGACGGGCTACGAGCAGTACTTC
CASSPGTGYEQYF
>TRBV20-1|TRBJ2-2|TRBD1|.
TGCAGTGCTAGTGTCCGGACAGGGGGGAACACCGGGGAGCTGTTTTTT
CSASVRTGGNTGELFF
>TRBV2|TRBJ1-5|.|.
TGTGCCAGCAGTCCTCCCGGTTATCAGCCCCAGCATTTT
CASSPPGYQPQHF
>TRBV16|TRBJ2-4|.|.
TGTGCCAGCAGCCAATTTGGTGGAAACATTCAGTACTTC
CASSQFGGNIQYF
>TRBV7-9|TRBJ2-3|TRBD2|.
TGTGCCAGCAGCCGACGGACTAGCGGGGGAAAGGGGGGCACAGATACGCAGTATTTT
CASSRRTSGGKGGTDTQYF
>TRBV3-1/TRBV3-2|TRBJ2-7|.|once
TGTGCCAGCACCCACCGGGGCAGCGAGCAGTACTTC
CASTHRGSEQYF
>TRBV28|TRBJ2-2|TRBD1|.
TGTGCCAGCAGTAAACAGGGGACCTTGGCCGGGGAGCTGTTTTTT
CASSKQGTLAGELFF